Shown below are 28 T cell receptor beta chains from a single sample sequenced in a study of blood T cell repertoires in COVID-19. Sequencing was performed with immunoSEQ multiplex PCR; in TCRdb, only in-frame clones are kept and a portion is missing. This table has fewer than 400,000 clones, 80% to 90% appearing once. Sequencing used PBMCs or T cells enriched from blood (not recorded which). The origin of the receptors is a young woman who had recovered from COVID-19.

A single count supports this clone. This chain joins TRBV5-1 and TRBJ2-7; D is perhaps TRBD1 (5 bases). Trimming stripped 3 bases from V and 2 bases from J, with 12 bases between. This CDR3 spans 14 amino acids. Germline CDR1 reads SGHRS; CDR2 reads YFSETQ. The CDR3, as DNA: TGCGCCAGCAGCTCGGAACCAGGGCCCTACGAGCAGTACTTC. Translated, it gives CASSSEPGPYEQYF.

The chain links TRBV19 to TRBJ1-5; tentative D call: TRBD1 (5 bases). CDR1 LNHDA and CDR2 SQIVND come from the germline V gene (reference sequence). Trimming removed 0 bases from V and 1 base from J, with 19 bases in between. The CDR3 has 19 residues. The CDR3 here is CASSIDQGGGVWSNQPQHF. The CDR3 DNA reads TGTGCCAGTAGTATAGATCAAGGAGGAGGGGTTTGGAGCAATCAGCCCCAGCATTTT.

This chain links TRBV4-2 with TRBJ2-2, with D uncertain. Germline assignment: CDR1 LGHNA and CDR2 YNFKEQ. The CDR3 consists of 14 residues. The V end lost 0 bases, the J end lost 6 bases, and 8 bases lay between the germline ends. The CDR3 loop is CASSQDTRPGELFF. The CDR3 DNA sequence: TGTGCCAGCAGCCAAGATACGCGGCCCGGGGAGCTGTTTTTT.

This clone showed up just a few times. The chain combines TRBV5-4 with TRBJ2-2; 7 positions match TRBD2. Germline CDR1 reads SGHNT; CDR2 reads YYREEE (reference sequence). The CDR3 runs 15 residues. V shed 4 bases, J shed 6 bases, and the junction held 9 bases outside the gene matches. In DNA form, the CDR3 reads TGTGCCAGCAGCCGACCGGGGGGAAATTCCGGGGAGCTGTTTTTT. Encoded protein: CASSRPGGNSGELFF.

CDR3 sequence (DNA): TGCGCCAGCAGCCAAGATCCCCAGGGGGCGCGGGCTTTCTTT. It encodes CASSQDPQGARAFF. The V and J genes are TRBV4-1 and TRBJ1-1; TRBD1 agrees at 8 bases. The CDR3 consists of 14 residues. Trimming at V came to 0 bases and at J to 11 bases, leaving 8 bases not matched to a gene. The V gene's germline CDR1 is MGHRA and CDR2 YSYEKL.

This chain connects TRBV28 to TRBJ2-3; possible D gene TRBD2, 6 bases. Looked up from germline, CDR1 is MDHEN and CDR2 is SYDVKM. V dropped 1 base and J dropped 2 bases, with 10 bases sitting between them. The CDR3 contains 15 residues. The CDR3 coding sequence is TGTGCCAGCAGTTTATTACGGGAGAACACAGATACGCAGTATTTT. This translates into CASSLLRENTDTQYF.

The chain joins TRBV19 to TRBJ1-2, with 7 bases lining up with TRBD1. Trimming cost V 8 bases and J 7 bases; bases outside gene matches: 16. The CDR3 contains 15 residues. Germline assignment: CDR1 LNHDA and CDR2 SQIVND (reference sequence). In nucleotides, the CDR3 is TGTGCCAGTGACGGGCAGGGGGTTAACCGGCCTGGCTACACCTTC. Its protein is CASDGQGVNRPGYTF.

The chain has TRBV10-3 and TRBJ1-2; D possibly corresponds to TRBD1 (5 bases). V dropped 7 bases and J dropped 1 base, with 10 bases sitting between them. Germline V lookup: CDR1 ENHRY, CDR2 SYGVKD. The CDR3 runs 13 residues. The CDR3 DNA follows: TGTGCCATCACCGAAGGGGTTAACTATGGCTACACCTTC. It translates to CAITEGVNYGYTF.

The genes are TRBV7-2 and TRBJ2-3; tentatively, D is TRBD1 (6 bases). The CDR3 is 14 amino acids. Germline V CDR1 and CDR2: SGHTA, FQGNSA. Deletions cut 3 bases from V and 3 bases from J, with 10 bases between. In DNA, the CDR3 is TGTGCCAGCAGCTTCGCCAGGGGTACAGATACGCAGTATTTT. Translation gives CASSFARGTDTQYF.

The rearrangement uses TRBV25-1 and TRBJ1-1, with no clear D. Germline loops: CDR1 MGHDK, CDR2 SYGVNS. V lost 0 bases to trimming and J lost 3 bases, with 17 bases between them. The CDR3 is made up of 17 amino acids. As DNA, the CDR3 is TGTGCCAGCAGTGAATATATTTCTTCTTCCGCGGACACTGAAGCTTTCTTT. This translates into CASSEYISSSADTEAFF.

As for this clone: Distinct nucleotide sequences in the sample also encode this CDR3. The rearrangement uses TRBV19 and TRBJ2-6, with D unresolved. The V end was cut by 3 bases, the J end by 0 bases, with 6 bases between. In germline, CDR1 is LNHDA, CDR2 SQIVND (reference sequence). The CDR3 loop spans 15 amino acids. This CDR3 reads CASSIRSSGANVLTF. DNA of the CDR3: TGTGCCAGTAGTATTCGTAGCTCTGGGGCCAACGTCCTGACTTTC.

The chain links TRBV27 to TRBJ2-1; 13 nucleotides line up with TRBD2. The CDR3 runs to 14 residues. Germline CDR1 MNHEY, CDR2 SMNVEV (reference sequence). V dropped 4 bases and J dropped 10; count of bases not matched to a gene: 4. The CDR3, as DNA: TGTGCCAGCAGTTACCCGGGACTAGCGGGGGAGCAGTTCTTC. Translating gives CASSYPGLAGEQFF.

In its sample, this clone was seen once. This chain connects TRBV4-3 to TRBJ1-4; the match to TRBD1 covers 10 bases. Losses at the gene ends were 4 bases for V and 5 bases for J; bases not matched to a gene: 4. This CDR3 is 15 amino acids long. CDR1 and CDR2 from the germline V gene are LGHNA and YSLEER. The CDR3 protein is CASSPLTGGNEKLFF. The CDR3 bases are TGCGCCAGCAGCCCATTGACAGGGGGCAATGAAAAACTGTTTTTT.

This clone was detected only once. The chain uses TRBV2 and TRBJ1-2; TRBD1 aligns across 8 bases. CDR1 is SNHLY and CDR2 is FYNNEI in the germline V gene. The CDR3 covers 14 residues. Unmatched junction bases numbered 9, after V lost 4 bases and J lost 8 bases. The CDR3 protein is CASSVRGQGKGYTF. CDR3 coding DNA: TGTGCCAGCAGTGTCAGGGGGCAAGGGAAGGGCTACACCTTC.

This rearrangement joins TRBV15 to TRBJ2-7, with D perhaps matching TRBD2 (5 bases). Germline V gives CDR1 LNHNV, CDR2 YYDKDF (reference sequence). The V gene lost 0 bases and the J gene lost 2 bases, with 11 bases spanning the gap. The CDR3 length is 15 residues. The CDR3 loop reads CATSRDGGSPYEQYF. For the CDR3, the DNA is TGTGCCACCAGCAGAGATGGAGGATCGCCCTACGAGCAGTACTTC. Variable domain in full (rest from reference TRBV15 and TRBJ2-7): DAMVIQNPRYQVTQFGKPVTLSCSQTLNHNVMYWYQQKSSQAPKLLFHYYDKDFNNEADTPDNFQSRRPNTSFCFLDIRSPGLGDTAMYLCATSRDGGSPYEQYFGPGTRLTVT.

This clone was counted between two and nine times. The chain joins TRBV5-1 to TRBJ2-2; 8 bases are a match to TRBD2. The CDR3 extends over 19 amino acids. V trimming: 0 bases; J trimming: 6 bases; junction bases outside the gene matches: 16. CDR1 and CDR2 (germline): SGHRS, YFSETQ. The CDR3 sequence: CASSLVEAPGLGEAGELFF. The CDR3 nucleotides read TGCGCCAGCAGCTTGGTTGAAGCCCCGGGACTAGGTGAGGCCGGGGAGCTGTTTTTT. Combining the CDR3 with reference TRBV5-1 and TRBJ2-2 gives the whole variable domain KAGVTQTPRYLIKTRGQQVTLSCSPISGHRSVSWYQQTPGQGLQFLFEYFSETQRNKGNFPGRFSGRQFSNSRSEMNVSTLELGDSALYLCASSLVEAPGLGEAGELFFGEGSRLTVL.

The rearrangement links TRBV25-1 to TRBJ1-2; 8 bases fit TRBD1. CDR3 length: 16 amino acids. Germline V CDR1 and CDR2: MGHDK, SYGVNS. After removal of 2 bases from V and 7 bases from J, the junction contained 12 bases not matched to a gene. CDR3 sequence (DNA): TGTGCCAGCAGTGAAGACAGGACAGGGAGGTTTGGTGGCTACACCTTC. Encoded protein: CASSEDRTGRFGGYTF.

This chain joins TRBV27 and TRBJ2-5, with D possibly TRBD2 on 5 matching bases. With 5 bases removed from V and 9 bases from J, the gap between germline ends came to 16 bases. The CDR3 has 13 residues. Germline values: CDR1 MNHEY, CDR2 SMNVEV (reference sequence). CDR3 bases: TGTGCCAGCAGTCAGTTGGGAGCCGGGGCCCAGTACTTC. Encoded protein: CASSQLGAGAQYF.

The chain employs TRBV27 and TRBJ2-7; 9 nucleotides match TRBD2. Germline V gene sequence: CDR1 MNHEY, CDR2 SMNVEV (reference sequence). The CDR3 is 16 residues long. The J segment lost 3 bases and the V segment lost 0 bases, leaving 6 bases of the junction unmatched. The CDR3 nucleotides are TGTGCCAGCAGTTTATCGTTAGCGGGAGAGAGCTACGAGCAGTACTTC. Translated, it gives CASSLSLAGESYEQYF.

The J gene is TRBJ2-3, the V gene TRBV6-4; tentatively, D is TRBD2 (5 bases). This CDR3 has 14 residues. The germline gives CDR1 MRHNA, CDR2 SNTAGT. V was shortened by 4 bases and J by 1 base, with 9 bases between the two germline ends. CDR3 coding DNA: TGTGCCAGCAGTGTCGCGGGCGGCACAGATACGCAGTATTTT. It is translated as CASSVAGGTDTQYF.

The rearrangement links TRBV14 to TRBJ2-7; D is possibly TRBD1 (6 bases). V was clipped by 4 bases and J by 0 bases, with 13 bases between them. Germline-derived CDR1 and CDR2 are SGHDN and FVKESK. CDR3 length: 15 residues. The CDR3 DNA reads as TGTGCCAGCAGCCCCCCGGGACACCTCTCCTACGAGCAGTACTTC. This sequence encodes CASSPPGHLSYEQYF.

The genes are TRBV19 and TRBJ1-4, with a possible D match to TRBD1 (6 bases). This CDR3 contains 15 residues. Germline CDR1 and CDR2: LNHDA and SQIVND (reference sequence). The germline V and J ends were trimmed by 5 bases and 6 bases, with 16 bases remaining between them. The CDR3 nucleotides are TGTGCCAGTAGTCCACAGGGTCATTGGGATGAAAAACTGTTTTTT. Its translation: CASSPQGHWDEKLFF.

The chain joins TRBV2 to TRBJ1-2, with D possibly being TRBD1 (6 bases). The germline gives CDR1 SNHLY, CDR2 FYNNEI. CDR3 length: 14 residues. Trimming left V 5 bases short and J 5 bases short, with 15 bases between. This chain's CDR3 is CASSSPQGWYGYTF. The CDR3 nucleotides are TGTGCCAGCAGTTCACCACAGGGCTGGTATGGCTACACCTTC.

V is TRBV2 and J is TRBJ2-1, with 7 nucleotides matching TRBD2. The CDR3 is 13 residues long. The J segment lost 4 bases and the V segment lost 10 bases, leaving 7 bases of the junction unmatched. The germline CDR1 and CDR2 sequences are SNHLY and FYNNEI. In DNA, the CDR3 is TGTGCCACATCAAAAGCGGGATACAATGAGCAGTTCTTC. Amino acid sequence: CATSKAGYNEQFF.

The J gene is TRBJ1-5, the V gene TRBV12-3 or TRBV12-4; no clear D gene. Trimming removed 2 bases from V and 7 bases from J, with 6 bases in between. The CDR3 has 12 residues. The CDR3 protein is CASSLNTQPQHF. In DNA, the CDR3 is TGTGCCAGCAGTTTAAATACACAGCCCCAGCATTTT.

The chain couples TRBV19 to TRBJ1-2; TRBD1 matches 8 bases. CDR1 and CDR2 from the germline V gene are LNHDA and SQIVND (reference sequence). The CDR3 contains 16 residues. J gave up 7 bases and V 4 bases, and 14 bases lay outside the gene matches. The CDR3 sequence is CASSRGQGLASVGYTF. The CDR3 DNA reads TGTGCCAGTAGTAGAGGACAGGGCCTCGCTTCGGTTGGCTACACCTTC.

The chain employs TRBV5-8 and TRBJ1-4; D is possibly TRBD1 (6 bases). V lost 2 bases and J lost 7, with 15 bases in between. The CDR3 spans 15 residues. Per germline, CDR1 SGHTS and CDR2 YDEGEE. DNA for the CDR3: TGTGCCAGCAGCTTATCAGGGGTCTCGGGTGAAAAACTGTTTTTT. Protein sequence: CASSLSGVSGEKLFF.

The CDR3 DNA reads TGTGCCAGTATGGGCAGGGATGGAGAGACCCAGTACTTC. It specifies CASMGRDGETQYF. The rearrangement joins TRBV19 to TRBJ2-5; D possibly corresponds to TRBD1 (5 bases). The germline CDR1 and CDR2 sequences are LNHDA and SQIVND (reference sequence). Deletions cut 7 bases from V and 4 bases from J, with 13 bases between. The CDR3 contains 13 residues.